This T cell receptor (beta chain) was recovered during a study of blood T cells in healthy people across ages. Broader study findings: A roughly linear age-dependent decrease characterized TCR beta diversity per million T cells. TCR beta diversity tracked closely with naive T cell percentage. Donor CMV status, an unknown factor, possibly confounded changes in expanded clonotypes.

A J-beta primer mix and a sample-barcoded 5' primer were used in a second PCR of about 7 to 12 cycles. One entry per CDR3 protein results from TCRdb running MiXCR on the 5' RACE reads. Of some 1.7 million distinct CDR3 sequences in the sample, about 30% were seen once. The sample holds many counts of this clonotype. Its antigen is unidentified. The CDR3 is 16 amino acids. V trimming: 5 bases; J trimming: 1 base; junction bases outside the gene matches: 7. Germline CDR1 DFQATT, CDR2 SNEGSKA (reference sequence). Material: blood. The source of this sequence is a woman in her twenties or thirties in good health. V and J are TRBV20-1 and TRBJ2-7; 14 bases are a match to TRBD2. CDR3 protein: CSARVTSGRVSYEQYF. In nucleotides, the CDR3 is TGCAGTGCTCGAGTGACTAGCGGGAGGGTTTCCTACGAGCAGTACTTC.